This TCR beta chain is drawn from a study of T cell responses to AZD1222 COVID-19 vaccine. Points from the study as a whole: Spike-specific TCRs gained breadth and depth after people received two AZD1222 doses. Reportedly, close to half of spike-specific TCRs are directed against unmutated variant regions. Only a handful of AZD1222 recipients, six or seven in all, had baseline seropositivity.

Method: immunoSEQ multiplex PCR; TCRdb's copy keeps in-frame clones and lacks some. The table records some 120,000 clones, roughly nine tenths of them present only once. This clone was counted once. Its antigen is not identified. This TCR came from an adult in good health. Sequencing was performed on peripheral blood, taken on day 0 of AZD1222 vaccination.

The CDR3 DNA sequence: TGTGCATACCGGGCAGGGAGGGACACTGAAGCTTTCTTT. Its protein product is CAYRAGRDTEAFF. V and J are TRBV30 and TRBJ1-1, with D possibly TRBD1 on 5 matching bases. Per germline, CDR1 GTSNPN and CDR2 SVGIG (reference sequence). The CDR3 sequence is 13 residues long.